This passage covers 28 T cell receptor beta chains from one sample sequenced in a study of blood T cell repertoires in COVID-19. The data were produced by immunoSEQ multiplex PCR, yet TCRdb's version contains in-frame clones alone and is incomplete. The top ten clones hold around 6.6% of a sample with 150,000 to 200,000 clones, 86% of them seen once. The specimen sequenced was peripheral blood. These receptors came from a middle-aged man with active or convalescent COVID-19.

The V gene is TRBV24-1, the J gene TRBJ2-1, with 9 bases that match TRBD2. This CDR3 comprises 14 residues. V lost 7 bases and J lost 7; bases outside the gene matches: 7. Germline lookup yields CDR1 KGHDR and CDR2 SFDVKD. Here the CDR3 reads CATRPAGGPNEQFF. DNA of the CDR3: TGTGCCACCAGGCCGGCGGGAGGGCCAAATGAGCAGTTCTTC.

The V call is TRBV27, the J call TRBJ2-3; 11 bases align to TRBD2. Per germline, CDR1 MNHEY and CDR2 SMNVEV (reference sequence). J gave up 7 bases and V 1 base, and 7 bases lay outside the gene matches. CDR3 length: 16 amino acids. CDR3: CASSLWASGRMNTQYF. The CDR3 nucleotides read TGTGCCAGCAGTTTATGGGCTAGCGGGAGGATGAATACGCAGTATTTT.

This rearrangement joins TRBV10-3 to TRBJ1-6; 8 bases are shared with TRBD1. The ends lost 6 bases at V and 7 bases at J; junction bases unmatched: 5. Germline loops: CDR1 ENHRY, CDR2 SYGVKD. The CDR3 has 14 amino acids. CDR3 loop: CAIRRDRNNSPLHF. The CDR3 coding sequence is TGTGCCATCAGAAGGGACAGGAACAATTCACCCCTCCACTTT.

V and J are TRBV19 and TRBJ1-5; possibly TRBD1 for D (6 bases). Trimming pared 3 bases from V and 2 bases from J, leaving 11 bases between. The CDR3 is made up of 15 amino acids. Germline V lookup: CDR1 LNHDA, CDR2 SQIVND (reference sequence). CDR3 in DNA: TGTGCCAGTAGTATGAGCCCAGGGGGCAATCAGCCCCAGCATTTT. Its protein is CASSMSPGGNQPQHF.

This clone was seen more than once but under ten times. Written as DNA, the CDR3 is TGTGCCAGCAGCTTTAAGTTGGCGGGGGGGCTTGAGACCCAGTACTTC. Protein sequence: CASSFKLAGGLETQYF. This chain uses TRBV11-2 with TRBJ2-5; 9 nucleotides match TRBD2. The CDR3 covers 16 residues. The ends lost 3 bases at V and 5 bases at J; junction bases unmatched: 10. Germline V gene data show CDR1 as SGHAT and CDR2 as FQNNGV.

This chain links TRBV5-4 with TRBJ2-5, with a possible D match to TRBD1 (5 bases). The CDR3 contains 13 residues. Germline values: CDR1 SGHNT, CDR2 YYREEE (reference sequence). V was shortened by 2 bases and J by 1 base, with 6 bases between the two germline ends. CDR3 sequence (DNA): TGTGCCAGCAGCTTCAGGGCCCAAGAGACCCAGTACTTC. Its protein product is CASSFRAQETQYF. Full variable domain (missing parts from reference TRBV5-4 and TRBJ2-5): ETGVTQSPTHLIKTRGQQVTLRCSSQSGHNTVSWYQQALGQGPQFIFQYYREEENGRGNFPPRFSGLQFPNYSSELNVNALELDDSALYLCASSFRAQETQYFGPGTRLLVL.

This chain uses TRBV3-1 (or the pseudogene TRBV3-2) with TRBJ1-5; D is undetermined. The CDR3 contains 13 residues. Germline V gives CDR1 LGHDT, CDR2 YNNKEL (reference sequence). V was trimmed by 3 bases and J by 3 bases, leaving 6 bases between them. The CDR3 spells CASSHDTNQPQHF. CDR3 DNA: TGTGCCAGCAGCCACGACACCAATCAGCCCCAGCATTTT.

The chain carries TRBV6-5 and TRBJ1-5, with D tentatively TRBD1 (6 bases). CDR1 and CDR2 from the germline V gene are MNHEY and SVGAGI. The V gene lost 7 bases and the J gene lost 7 bases, with 20 bases spanning the gap. This CDR3 comprises 15 residues. The chain's CDR3 is CASTLLGQGQQPQHF. The CDR3 region has the DNA TGTGCCAGCACTCTACTGGGGCAGGGGCAACAGCCCCAGCATTTT.

The chain carries TRBV5-1 and TRBJ1-1, with 9 positions matching TRBD1. Germline assignment: CDR1 SGHRS and CDR2 YFSETQ. The CDR3 has 14 residues. V shed 3 bases, J shed 2 bases, and the junction held 2 bases outside the gene matches. The CDR3: CASSWDRANTEAFF. In DNA form, the CDR3 reads TGCGCCAGCAGCTGGGACAGGGCCAACACTGAAGCTTTCTTT.

The rearrangement joins TRBV5-1 to TRBJ1-1; 8 nucleotides align to TRBD1. This CDR3 contains 14 residues. V shed 3 bases and J 8 bases; nucleotides not matched to a gene: 9. Germline V gene lookup returns CDR1 SGHRS and CDR2 YFSETQ. The CDR3 bases are TGCGCCAGCAGCTCTACAGGGGGAAGTGGGGAAGCTTTCTTT. It yields the protein CASSSTGGSGEAFF. Variable domain in full (rest from reference TRBV5-1 and TRBJ1-1): KAGVTQTPRYLIKTRGQQVTLSCSPISGHRSVSWYQQTPGQGLQFLFEYFSETQRNKGNFPGRFSGRQFSNSRSEMNVSTLELGDSALYLCASSSTGGSGEAFFGQGTRLTVV.

This chain joins TRBV7-2 and TRBJ2-1; maybe TRBD1 (5 bases). Between the trimmed V and J ends, which lost 5 bases and 9 bases, there was a span of 8 bases. The CDR3 extends over 11 amino acids. In germline, CDR1 is SGHTA, CDR2 FQGNSA. The CDR3 protein is CASSPGIEQFF. Here the CDR3 DNA reads TGTGCCAGCAGCCCAGGGATTGAGCAGTTCTTC.

The CDR3 loop is CASSQGGASGSWDTQYF. Here the CDR3 DNA reads TGCGCCAGCAGCCAAGGGGGGGCTAGCGGGAGTTGGGATACGCAGTATTTT. The rearrangement joins TRBV4-3 to TRBJ2-3; 10 positions agree with TRBD2. The length of the CDR3 is 17 residues. From germline, CDR1 is LGHNA and CDR2 YSLEER. Losses at the gene ends were 1 base for V and 6 bases for J; bases not matched to a gene: 10.

The gene calls are TRBV4-1 and TRBJ2-2, with a weak D call TRBD1 (6 bases). CDR3 length equals 14 residues. V lost 0 bases and J 5 bases, leaving 7 bases between the germline ends. In germline, CDR1 is MGHRA, CDR2 YSYEKL. The CDR3 DNA reads TGCGCCAGCAGCCAAGACAGGGGAACCGGGGAGCTGTTTTTT. This sequence encodes CASSQDRGTGELFF.

V is TRBV25-1 and J is TRBJ2-7; D call uncertain. The CDR3 loop spans 12 amino acids. The germline V and J ends were trimmed by 4 bases and 2 bases, with 6 bases remaining between them. Germline lookup yields CDR1 MGHDK and CDR2 SYGVNS. In nucleotides, the CDR3 is TGTGCCAGCAGTGGACGGGCCTACGAGCAGTACTTC. Translated, it gives CASSGRAYEQYF.

The chain links TRBV4-2 to TRBJ2-7; TRBD2 agrees at 9 bases. Germline CDR1 LGHNA, CDR2 YNFKEQ. With V trimmed by 1 base and J by 4 bases, 5 bases remained unmatched. The CDR3 sequence is 15 residues long. The CDR3 region is CASSQGSGGNYEQYF. In DNA, the CDR3 is TGTGCCAGCAGCCAAGGTAGCGGGGGAAATTACGAGCAGTACTTC.

The gene calls are TRBV11-2 and TRBJ2-2; the match to TRBD2 covers 8 bases. This CDR3 spans 19 amino acids. J gave up 0 bases and V 5 bases, and 14 bases lay outside the gene matches. Germline V CDR1 and CDR2: SGHAT, FQNNGV. The CDR3 loop is CASSRPRGRPNSNTGELFF. The DNA of the CDR3 is TGTGCCAGCAGCCGCCCCCGCGGGAGGCCCAATTCGAACACCGGGGAGCTGTTTTTT.

The chain has TRBV4-3 and TRBJ1-4, with TRBD1 as a possible D gene (5 bases). CDR3 length: 17 amino acids. V was shortened by 0 bases and J by 0 bases, with 11 bases between the two germline ends. Germline V gene data show CDR1 as LGHNA and CDR2 as YSLEER. This CDR3 is CASSQDRGGATNEKLFF. DNA of the CDR3: TGCGCCAGCAGCCAAGATCGCGGGGGAGCAACTAATGAAAAACTGTTTTTT.

The chain combines TRBV19 with TRBJ1-5, with 8 bases aligning to TRBD1. The junction had 11 bases not matched to a gene; V was cut back by 5 bases and J by 5 bases. The germline V gene encodes CDR1 LNHDA and CDR2 SQIVND (reference sequence). CDR3 length: 16 residues. In DNA form, the CDR3 reads TGTGCCAGTAGTGCATCTGGACAGGGTTGGGATCAGCCCCAGCATTTT. It codes for CASSASGQGWDQPQHF.

This clone came up once. The chain combines TRBV24-1 with TRBJ1-5, with D possibly being TRBD1 (5 bases). V was cut by 12 bases and J by 2 bases, with 13 bases left in between. Per germline, CDR1 KGHDR and CDR2 SFDVKD. The CDR3 consists of 13 residues. The CDR3 region is CAASRGGNQPQHF. The CDR3 nucleotides read TGTGCCGCCTCGCGGGGGGGCAATCAGCCCCAGCATTTT.

This clone occurred a few times. V and J are TRBV15 and TRBJ2-7; D unresolved. Per the germline V gene, CDR1 is LNHNV and CDR2 is YYDKDF (reference sequence). V lost 0 bases to trimming and J lost 3 bases, with 3 bases between them. This CDR3 comprises 12 residues. The CDR3 reads CATSRDGYEQYF. CDR3 sequence (DNA): TGTGCCACCAGCAGAGACGGCTACGAGCAGTACTTC.

J is TRBJ1-2 and V is TRBV7-2; no reliable D call. Germline values: CDR1 SGHTA, CDR2 FQGNSA. The CDR3 contains 12 residues. Deletions cut 4 bases from V and 9 bases from J, with 12 bases between. CDR3 sequence: CASSSADWRYTF. The CDR3 coding sequence is TGTGCCAGCAGCTCGGCGGATTGGCGCTACACCTTC.

The chain links TRBV7-3 to TRBJ2-3, with 9 bases aligning to TRBD2. Germline trimming cut 5 bases from V and 7 bases from J; bases unmatched to any gene: 13. Germline loops: CDR1 SGHTA, CDR2 FQGTGA. CDR3 length equals 16 residues. The CDR3 protein is CASSPGGGGAANTQYF. The CDR3 bases are TGTGCCAGCAGCCCCGGAGGCGGGGGGGCCGCGAATACGCAGTATTTT.

The J gene is TRBJ1-2, the V gene TRBV11-3; D unclear. V was clipped by 5 bases and J by 5 bases, with 9 bases between them. This CDR3 contains 12 residues. Germline V gene data show CDR1 as SGHNT and CDR2 as YENEEA. CDR3 in amino acids: CASSRQLYGYTF. The CDR3 nucleotides read TGTGCCAGCAGCAGACAATTATATGGCTACACCTTC.

This chain connects TRBV5-1 to TRBJ1-4; D remains unclear. V lost 1 base, J lost 8 bases, and 12 bases lay in between. This CDR3 spans 14 amino acids. Per germline, CDR1 SGHRS and CDR2 YFSETQ. Written as DNA, the CDR3 is TGCGCCAGCAGCTTGAACAGTGGTGACGAAAAACTGTTTTTT. As protein: CASSLNSGDEKLFF.

The V call is TRBV7-2, the J call TRBJ2-1; 7 nucleotides match TRBD2. V was clipped by 5 bases and J by 5 bases; unmatched bases: 6. The germline CDR1 and CDR2 sequences are SGHTA and FQGNSA. This CDR3 spans 14 amino acids. This chain's CDR3 is CASSPAGDDNEQFF. The CDR3 DNA follows: TGTGCCAGCAGCCCGGCGGGGGACGACAATGAGCAGTTCTTC. Full variable domain (rest looked up from reference TRBV7-2 and TRBJ2-1): GAGVSQSPSNKVTEKGKDVELRCDPISGHTALYWYRQSLGQGLEFLIYFQGNSAPDKSGLPSDRFSAERTGGSVSTLTIQRTQQEDSAVYLCASSPAGDDNEQFFGPGTRLTVL.

V and J are TRBV6-5 and TRBJ2-2; 7 bases match TRBD2. The length of the CDR3 is 15 residues. CDR1 MNHEY and CDR2 SVGAGI come from the germline V gene. With 10 bases clipped from V and 6 bases from J, the junction kept 14 bases outside the gene matches. The CDR3 reads CATSMGGGPAGELFF. The CDR3 DNA reads as TGTGCCACGTCAATGGGGGGAGGGCCAGCCGGGGAGCTGTTTTTT.

This clone turned up a few times. This sequence joins TRBV2 and TRBJ1-5; weak D call: TRBD1 (5 bases). The CDR3 is made up of 15 amino acids. CDR1 and CDR2 (germline): SNHLY, FYNNEI. V was shortened by 5 bases and J by 5 bases, with 16 bases between the two germline ends. CDR3 sequence (DNA): TGTGCCAGCAGTCCTTTGCGGGGCCGGGATCAGCCCCAGCATTTT. It encodes CASSPLRGRDQPQHF. The whole variable domain, filled in from reference TRBV2 and TRBJ1-5, reads EPEVTQTPSHQVTQMGQEVILRCVPISNHLYFYWYRQILGQKVEFLVSFYNNEISEKSEIFDDQFSVERPDGSNFTLKIRSTKLEDSAMYFCASSPLRGRDQPQHFGDGTRLSIL.

The chain employs TRBV21-1 and TRBJ1-2; the table names TRBD1, a call not compared with the DNA. TRBV21-1 is listed as a pseudogene. The CDR3 is made up of 16 amino acids. The CDR3 DNA follows: TGTGCCAGCAGCACTTACAGGGGGCGAGGGGACTATGGCTACACCTTC. Translated, it gives CASSTYRGRGDYGYTF.